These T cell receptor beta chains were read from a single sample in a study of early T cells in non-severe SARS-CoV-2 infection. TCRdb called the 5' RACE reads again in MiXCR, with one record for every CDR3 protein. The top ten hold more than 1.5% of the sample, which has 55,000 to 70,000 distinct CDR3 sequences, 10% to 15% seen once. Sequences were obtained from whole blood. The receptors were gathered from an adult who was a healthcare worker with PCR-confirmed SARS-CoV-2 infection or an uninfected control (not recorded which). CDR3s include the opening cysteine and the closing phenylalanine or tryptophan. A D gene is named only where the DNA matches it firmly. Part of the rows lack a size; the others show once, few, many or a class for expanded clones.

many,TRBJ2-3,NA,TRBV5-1,CASSLTSKNTDTQYF,TGCGCCAGCAGCTTGACGTCAAAGAACACAGATACGCAGTATTTT
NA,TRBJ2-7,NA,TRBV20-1,CSARDGTRPTYEQYF,TGCAGTGCTAGAGATGGCACAAGGCCGACCTACGAGCAGTACTTC
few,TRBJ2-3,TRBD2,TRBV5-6,CASSRPGTSSTDTQYF,TGTGCCAGCAGTAGACCCGGGACTAGCTCAACAGATACGCAGTATTTT
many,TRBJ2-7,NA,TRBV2,CASSRDGRNYEQYF,TGTGCCAGCAGTCGGGACGGACGAAACTACGAGCAGTACTTC
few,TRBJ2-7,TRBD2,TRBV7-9,CASSLLAGPTYEQYF,TGTGCCAGCAGCTTACTAGCGGGGCCAACCTACGAGCAGTACTTC
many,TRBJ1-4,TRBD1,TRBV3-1,CASKSRGQGREKLFF,TGTGCCAGCAAATCTCGGGGACAGGGGCGTGAAAAACTGTTTTTT
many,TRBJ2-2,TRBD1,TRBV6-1,CASRPDRGQVGELFF,TGTGCCAGCAGACCCGACAGGGGGCAGGTCGGGGAGCTGTTTTTT
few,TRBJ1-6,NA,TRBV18,CASSLTGTRASPLHF,TGTGCCAGCTCACTGACCGGGACCAGGGCTTCACCCCTCCACTTT
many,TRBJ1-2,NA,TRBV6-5,CASSYDDSGLYGYTF,TGTGCCAGCAGCTACGACGACTCAGGGCTGTATGGCTACACCTTC
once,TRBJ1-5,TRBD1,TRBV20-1,CSARPTGSNQPQHF,TGCAGTGCTAGACCGACAGGGAGCAATCAGCCCCAGCATTTT
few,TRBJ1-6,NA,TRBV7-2,CASSWEGTYNSPLHF,TGTGCCAGCAGCTGGGAGGGGACTTATAATTCACCCCTCCACTTT
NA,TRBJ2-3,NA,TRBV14,CASSQAFGTQYF,TGTGCCAGCAGCCAAGCCTTTGGGACGCAGTATTTT
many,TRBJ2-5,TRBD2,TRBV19,CASSIGLAGGQETQYF,TGTGCCAGTAGTATCGGTCTAGCGGGGGGGCAGGAGACCCAGTACTTC
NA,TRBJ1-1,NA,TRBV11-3,CASSLGKHTEAFF,TGTGCCAGCAGCTTGGGGAAACACACTGAAGCTTTCTTT
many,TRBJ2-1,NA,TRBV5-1,CASSLGGLEQFF,TGCGCCAGCAGCTTGGGGGGGCTTGAGCAGTTCTTC
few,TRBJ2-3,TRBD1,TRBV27,CASSLSRDRDTQYF,TGTGCCAGCAGTTTGTCCAGGGACAGGGATACGCAGTATTTT
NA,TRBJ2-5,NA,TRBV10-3,CAISEGQGETQYF,TGTGCCATCAGTGAGGGGCAGGGCGAGACCCAGTACTTC
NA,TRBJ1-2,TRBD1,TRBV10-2,CASTGTGYDSNYGYTF,TGCGCCAGTACCGGGACAGGGTATGATTCGAACTATGGCTACACCTTC
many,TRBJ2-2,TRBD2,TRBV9,CASRERGGTGELFF,TGTGCCAGCAGGGAGAGGGGAGGGACCGGGGAGCTGTTTTTT
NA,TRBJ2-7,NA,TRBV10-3,CAIRSRSTSSYEQYF,TGTGCCATCAGGAGCAGGTCTACTAGCTCCTACGAGCAGTACTTC
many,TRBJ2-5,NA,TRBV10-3,CAISESLGGGEETQYF,TGTGCCATCAGTGAGTCGTTGGGTGGTGGGGAAGAGACCCAGTACTTC
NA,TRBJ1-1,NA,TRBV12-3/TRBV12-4,CANKNGRGAEAFF,TGTGCCAACAAAAACGGGAGAGGGGCTGAAGCTTTCTTT
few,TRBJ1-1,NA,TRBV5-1,CASSLAGAHTEAFF,TGCGCCAGCAGCTTGGCCGGGGCGCACACTGAAGCTTTCTTT
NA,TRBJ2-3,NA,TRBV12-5,CASAPLLADTQYF,TGTGCTAGTGCCCCCTTACTAGCAGATACGCAGTATTTT
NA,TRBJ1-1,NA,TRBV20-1,CSARSGEGNTEAFF,TGCAGTGCTAGGTCAGGGGAGGGGAACACTGAAGCTTTCTTT
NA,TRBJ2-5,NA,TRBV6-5,CASSYDLAGETQYF,TGTGCCAGCAGTTACGACTTAGCAGGGGAGACCCAGTACTTC
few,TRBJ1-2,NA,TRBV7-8,CASSLWGVDGYTF,TGTGCCAGCAGCTTATGGGGGGTAGATGGCTACACCTTC
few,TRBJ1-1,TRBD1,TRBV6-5,CASSHRGSGAFF,TGTGCCAGCAGTCACAGGGGCTCGGGAGCTTTCTTT
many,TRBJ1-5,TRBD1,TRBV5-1,CASSLQGDQPQHF,TGCGCCAGCAGCTTACAGGGGGACCAGCCCCAGCATTTT
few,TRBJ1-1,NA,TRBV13,CASSGQPENTEAFF,TGTGCCAGCAGCGGCCAGCCCGAGAACACTGAAGCTTTCTTT
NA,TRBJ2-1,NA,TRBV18,CASSPYPPRVNEQFF,TGTGCCAGCTCACCATATCCCCCCAGGGTGAATGAGCAGTTCTTC
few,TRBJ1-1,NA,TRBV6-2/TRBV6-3,CASSPPPGHLREAFF,TGTGCCAGCAGTCCGCCCCCGGGACACCTAAGGGAAGCTTTCTTT
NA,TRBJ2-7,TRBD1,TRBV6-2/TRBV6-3,CASSYETGGLTSYEQYF,TGTGCCAGCAGTTACGAGACAGGGGGCTTGACATCCTACGAGCAGTACTTC
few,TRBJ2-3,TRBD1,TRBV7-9,CASSLALGQGALNTQYF,TGTGCCAGCAGCTTAGCGCTGGGACAGGGGGCGCTGAATACGCAGTATTTT
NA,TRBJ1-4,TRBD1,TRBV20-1,CSARGQGAVNEKLFF,TGCAGTGCTAGGGGACAGGGGGCAGTTAATGAAAAACTGTTTTTT
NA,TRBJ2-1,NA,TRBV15,CATSRGKNEQFF,TGTGCCACCAGCAGAGGGAAGAATGAGCAGTTCTTC
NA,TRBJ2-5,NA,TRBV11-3,CASSPDGETQYF,TGTGCCAGCAGCCCTGATGGAGAGACCCAGTACTTC
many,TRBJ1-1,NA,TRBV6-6,CAGTGSGQTFF,TGTGCCGGGACGGGGTCTGGTCAGACTTTCTTT
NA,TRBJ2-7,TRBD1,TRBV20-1,CSATPRGQGVYEQYF,TGCAGTGCTACTCCTAGGGGACAGGGGGTCTACGAGCAGTACTTC
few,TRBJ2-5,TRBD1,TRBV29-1,CSVAGQAQETQYF,TGCAGCGTTGCAGGACAGGCCCAAGAGACCCAGTACTTC
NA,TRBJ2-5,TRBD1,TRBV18,CASSPPRGQGHQQSETQYF,TGTGCCAGCTCACCACCCCGGGGACAGGGGCATCAACAGTCGGAGACCCAGTACTTC
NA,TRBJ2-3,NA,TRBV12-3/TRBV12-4,CASSFDGGTDTQYF,TGTGCCAGCAGTTTCGACGGGGGAACAGATACGCAGTATTTT
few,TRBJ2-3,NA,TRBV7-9,CASSQYRGAIIDTQYF,TGTGCCAGCAGCCAATATCGCGGGGCAATCATAGATACGCAGTATTTT
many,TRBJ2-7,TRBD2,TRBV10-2,CASSSGTSGGEEYF,TGCGCCAGCAGTTCCGGGACTAGCGGGGGAGAGGAGTACTTC
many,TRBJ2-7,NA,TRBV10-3,CAITPARAGPFYEQYF,TGTGCCATCACCCCCGCGCGGGCCGGTCCCTTCTACGAGCAGTACTTC
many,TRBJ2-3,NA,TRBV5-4,CAPGGGSGEDTQYF,TGTGCACCCGGGGGCGGGTCGGGCGAAGATACGCAGTATTTT